This T cell receptor beta chain stems from a study of T cell responses to AZD1222 COVID-19 vaccine. Using immunoSEQ multiplex PCR, the repertoire was profiled, and TCRdb retains in-frame clones only, with some absent. Found here are approximately 170,000 clones, about nine tenths of them singletons; the top ten hold roughly 1.6%. This CDR3 spans 14 amino acids. The germline CDR1 and CDR2 sequences are KGHSH and LQKENI. V lost 3 bases and J 1 base, leaving 9 bases between the germline ends. The sequence derives from an adult in good health. The source material was peripheral blood, sampled on day 0 of AZD1222 vaccination. This sequence joins TRBV18 and TRBJ1-1, with D unclear. The chain's CDR3 is CASSPPEGNTEAFF. The CDR3 region has the DNA TGTGCCAGCTCACCTCCCGAGGGGAACACTGAAGCTTTCTTT.